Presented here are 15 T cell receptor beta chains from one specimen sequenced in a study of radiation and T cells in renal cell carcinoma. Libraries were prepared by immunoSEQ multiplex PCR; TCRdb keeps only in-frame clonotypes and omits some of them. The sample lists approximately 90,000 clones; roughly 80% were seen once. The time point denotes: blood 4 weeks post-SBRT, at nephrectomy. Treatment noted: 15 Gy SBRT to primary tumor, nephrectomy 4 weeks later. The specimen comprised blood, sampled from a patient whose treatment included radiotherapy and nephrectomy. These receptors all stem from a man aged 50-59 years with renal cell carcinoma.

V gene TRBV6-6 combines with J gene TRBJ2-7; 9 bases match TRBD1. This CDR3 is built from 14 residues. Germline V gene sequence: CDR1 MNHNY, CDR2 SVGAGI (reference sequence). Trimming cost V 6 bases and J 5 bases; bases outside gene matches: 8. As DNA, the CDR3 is TGTGCCAGCAGGGCACAGGGGGCGCGTGACGAGCAGTACTTC. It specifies CASRAQGARDEQYF.

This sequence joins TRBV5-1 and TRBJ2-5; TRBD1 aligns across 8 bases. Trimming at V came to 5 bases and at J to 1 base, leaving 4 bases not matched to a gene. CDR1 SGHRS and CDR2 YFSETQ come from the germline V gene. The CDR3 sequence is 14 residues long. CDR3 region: CASRPQGAQETQYF. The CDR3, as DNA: TGCGCCAGCAGACCCCAGGGGGCCCAAGAGACCCAGTACTTC.

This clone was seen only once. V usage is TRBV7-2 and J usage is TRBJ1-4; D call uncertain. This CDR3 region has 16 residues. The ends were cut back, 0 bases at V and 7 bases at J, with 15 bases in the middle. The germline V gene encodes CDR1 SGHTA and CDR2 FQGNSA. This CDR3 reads CASSLAVVEGSEKLFF. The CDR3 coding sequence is TGTGCCAGCAGCTTAGCCGTTGTGGAGGGTAGTGAAAAACTGTTTTTT.

In DNA, the CDR3 is TGTGCCAGTAGCCCCGTCGGGGGGACTGTTGGAGAAACCCAGTACTTC. This gives the protein CASSPVGGTVGETQYF. The rearrangement uses TRBV19 and TRBJ2-5, with TRBD2 identical over 7 bases. Germline-derived CDR1 and CDR2 are LNHDA and SQIVND (reference sequence). Germline trimming cut 6 bases from V and 8 bases from J; bases unmatched to any gene: 18. The CDR3 contains 16 residues.

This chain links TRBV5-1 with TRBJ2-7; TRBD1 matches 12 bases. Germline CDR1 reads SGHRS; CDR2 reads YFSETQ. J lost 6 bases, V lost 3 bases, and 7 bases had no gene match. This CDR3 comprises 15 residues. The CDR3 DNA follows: TGCGCCAGCAGCTCTACGGGACAGGGGGCATCCGAGCAGTACTTC. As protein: CASSSTGQGASEQYF.

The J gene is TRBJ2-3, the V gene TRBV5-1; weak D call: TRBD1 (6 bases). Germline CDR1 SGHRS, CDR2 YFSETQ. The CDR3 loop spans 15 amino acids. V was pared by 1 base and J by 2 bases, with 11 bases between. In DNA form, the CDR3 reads TGCGCCAGCAGCTTGAGGGACACTACCACAGATACGCAGTATTTT. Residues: CASSLRDTTTDTQYF.

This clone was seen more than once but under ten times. Written as DNA, the CDR3 is TGTGCCTGGGCCGGGACAGGGGGCGTGAAGGACACCTTC. Its translation: CAWAGTGGVKDTF. V usage is TRBV30 and J usage is TRBJ1-2, with 12 positions matching TRBD1. Germline lookup yields CDR1 GTSNPN and CDR2 SVGIG (reference sequence). Trimming at V came to 5 bases and at J to 12 bases, leaving 10 bases not matched to a gene. The CDR3 runs to 13 residues. Complete variable domain (other parts from reference TRBV30 and TRBJ1-2): SQTIHQWPATLVQPVGSPLSLECTVEGTSNPNLYWYRQAAGRGLQLLFYSVGIGQISSEVPQNLSASRPQDRQFILSSKKLLLSDSGFYLCAWAGTGGVKDTFGSGTRLTVV.

The CDR3 region has the DNA TGTGCCAGCACTCTTGCGGACCTCCCCCATACGCAGTATTTT. It specifies CASTLADLPHTQYF. The chain is built from TRBV28 and TRBJ2-3; unclear D gene. Germline V gene sequence: CDR1 MDHEN, CDR2 SYDVKM. Trimming removed 7 bases from V and 7 bases from J, with 18 bases in between. The CDR3 is 14 residues long.

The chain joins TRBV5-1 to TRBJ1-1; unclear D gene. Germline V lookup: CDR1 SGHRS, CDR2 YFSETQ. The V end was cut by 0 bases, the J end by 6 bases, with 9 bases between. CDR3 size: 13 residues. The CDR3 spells CASSLVSGAEAFF. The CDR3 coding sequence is TGCGCCAGCAGCTTGGTGTCGGGCGCTGAAGCTTTCTTT. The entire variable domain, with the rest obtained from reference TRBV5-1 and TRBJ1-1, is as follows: KAGVTQTPRYLIKTRGQQVTLSCSPISGHRSVSWYQQTPGQGLQFLFEYFSETQRNKGNFPGRFSGRQFSNSRSEMNVSTLELGDSALYLCASSLVSGAEAFFGQGTRLTVV.

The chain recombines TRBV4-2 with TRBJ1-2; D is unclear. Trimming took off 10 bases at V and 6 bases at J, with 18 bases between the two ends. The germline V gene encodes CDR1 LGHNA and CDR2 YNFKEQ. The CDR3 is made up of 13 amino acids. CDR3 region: CATKIRAGNGYTF. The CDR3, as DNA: TGTGCCACCAAGATCCGGGCGGGAAATGGCTACACCTTC.

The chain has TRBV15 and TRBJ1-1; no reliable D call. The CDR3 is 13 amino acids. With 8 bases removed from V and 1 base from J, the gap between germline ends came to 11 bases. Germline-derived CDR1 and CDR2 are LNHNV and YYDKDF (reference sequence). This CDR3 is CATCDITNTEAFF. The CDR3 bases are TGTGCCACCTGCGACATTACGAACACTGAAGCTTTCTTT.

The CDR3 bases are TGTGCCAGCAGCTTGGATTTGAGGGGTACAAGGGAGCTGTTTTTT. It codes for CASSLDLRGTRELFF. The chain couples TRBV5-6 to TRBJ2-2; the D call may be TRBD1 or TRBD2 (5 bases each). The germline V gene has CDR1 SGHDT and CDR2 YYEEEE. The CDR3 totals 15 residues. Between the trimmed V and J ends, which lost 0 bases and 9 bases, there was a span of 15 bases.

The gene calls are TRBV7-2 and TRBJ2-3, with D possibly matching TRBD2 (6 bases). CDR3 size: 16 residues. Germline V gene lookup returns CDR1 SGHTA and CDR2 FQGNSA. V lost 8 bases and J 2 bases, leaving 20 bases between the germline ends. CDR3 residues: CASWNMREAHTDTQYF. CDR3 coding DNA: TGTGCCAGCTGGAACATGCGGGAAGCCCACACAGATACGCAGTATTTT.

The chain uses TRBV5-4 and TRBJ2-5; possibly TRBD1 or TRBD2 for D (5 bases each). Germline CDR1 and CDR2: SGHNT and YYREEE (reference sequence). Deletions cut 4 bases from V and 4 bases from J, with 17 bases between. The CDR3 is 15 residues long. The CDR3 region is CASSRGVMTRETQYF. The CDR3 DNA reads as TGTGCCAGCAGCCGAGGGGTGATGACGAGAGAGACCCAGTACTTC.

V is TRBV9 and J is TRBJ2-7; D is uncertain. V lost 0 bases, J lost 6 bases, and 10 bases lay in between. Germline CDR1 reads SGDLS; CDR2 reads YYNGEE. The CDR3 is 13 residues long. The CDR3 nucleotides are TGTGCCAGCAGCGTAGCCCGAACGGGCGAGCAGTACTTC. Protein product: CASSVARTGEQYF. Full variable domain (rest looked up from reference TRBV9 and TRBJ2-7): DSGVTQTPKHLITATGQRVTLRCSPRSGDLSVYWYQQSLDQGLQFLIQYYNGEERAKGNILERFSAQQFPDLHSELNLSSLELGDSALYFCASSVARTGEQYFGPGTRLTVT.